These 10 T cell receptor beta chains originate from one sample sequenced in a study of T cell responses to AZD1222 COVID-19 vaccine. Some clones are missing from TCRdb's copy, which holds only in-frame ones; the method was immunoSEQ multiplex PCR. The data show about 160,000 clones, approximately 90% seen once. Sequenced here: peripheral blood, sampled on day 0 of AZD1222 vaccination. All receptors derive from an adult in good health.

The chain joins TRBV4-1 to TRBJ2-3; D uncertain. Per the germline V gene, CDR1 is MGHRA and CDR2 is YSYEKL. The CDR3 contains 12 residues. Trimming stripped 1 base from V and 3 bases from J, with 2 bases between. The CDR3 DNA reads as TGCGCCAGCAGCCAAGTAACAGATACGCAGTATTTT. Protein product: CASSQVTDTQYF.

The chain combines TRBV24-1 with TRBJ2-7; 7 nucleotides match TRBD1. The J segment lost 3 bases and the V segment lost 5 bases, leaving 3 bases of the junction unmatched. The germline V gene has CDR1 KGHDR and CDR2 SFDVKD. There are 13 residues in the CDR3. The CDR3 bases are TGTGCCACCAGTGCCGGGACAGTCTACGAGCAGTACTTC. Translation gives CATSAGTVYEQYF.

CDR3 in amino acids: CASSSGRAHEKLFF. The CDR3 DNA sequence: TGCGCCAGCAGCTCGGGACGGGCGCATGAAAAACTGTTTTTT. The chain has TRBV5-1 and TRBJ1-4; TRBD1 might be the D (5 bases). V gave up 3 bases and J gave up 6 bases, with 12 bases separating them. Germline assignment: CDR1 SGHRS and CDR2 YFSETQ. There are 14 residues in the CDR3.

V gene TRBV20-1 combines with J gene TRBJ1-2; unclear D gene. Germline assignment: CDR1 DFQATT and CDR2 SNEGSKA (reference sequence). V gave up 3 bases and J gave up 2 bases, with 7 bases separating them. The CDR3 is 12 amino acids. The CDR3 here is CSASTINYGYTF. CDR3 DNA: TGCAGTGCTAGTACTATAAACTATGGCTACACCTTC.

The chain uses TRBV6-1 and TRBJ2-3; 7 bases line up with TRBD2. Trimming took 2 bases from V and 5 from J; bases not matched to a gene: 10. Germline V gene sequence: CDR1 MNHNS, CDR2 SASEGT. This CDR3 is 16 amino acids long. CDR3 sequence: CASSEWEGALRDTQYF. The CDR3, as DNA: TGTGCCAGCAGTGAATGGGAGGGAGCACTCAGAGATACGCAGTATTTT.

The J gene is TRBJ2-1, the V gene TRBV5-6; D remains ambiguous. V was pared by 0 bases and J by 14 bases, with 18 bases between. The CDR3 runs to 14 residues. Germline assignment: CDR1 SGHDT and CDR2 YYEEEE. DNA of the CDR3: TGTGCCAGCAGCTTGGAAGGACCCCTTAAGTACGAGTTCTTC. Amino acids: CASSLEGPLKYEFF.

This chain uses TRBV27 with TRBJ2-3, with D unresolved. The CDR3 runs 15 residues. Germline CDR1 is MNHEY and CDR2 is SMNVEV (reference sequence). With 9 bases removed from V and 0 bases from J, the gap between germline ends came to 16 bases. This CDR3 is CASSPYPRSTDTQYF. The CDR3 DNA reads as TGTGCCAGTTCTCCTTATCCACGGAGCACAGATACGCAGTATTTT.

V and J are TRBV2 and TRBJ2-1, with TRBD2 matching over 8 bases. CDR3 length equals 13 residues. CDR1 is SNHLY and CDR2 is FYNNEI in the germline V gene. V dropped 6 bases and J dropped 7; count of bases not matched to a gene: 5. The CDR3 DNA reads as TGTGCCAGCAGCGGGGGGGGTGAGAATGAGCAGTTCTTC. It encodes CASSGGGENEQFF.

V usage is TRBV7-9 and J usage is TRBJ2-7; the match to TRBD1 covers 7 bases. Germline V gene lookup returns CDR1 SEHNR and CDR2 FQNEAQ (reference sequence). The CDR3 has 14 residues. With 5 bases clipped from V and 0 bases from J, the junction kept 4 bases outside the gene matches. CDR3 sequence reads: CASSRRDSSYEQYF. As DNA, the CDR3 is TGTGCCAGCAGCCGCCGGGACAGCTCCTACGAGCAGTACTTC.

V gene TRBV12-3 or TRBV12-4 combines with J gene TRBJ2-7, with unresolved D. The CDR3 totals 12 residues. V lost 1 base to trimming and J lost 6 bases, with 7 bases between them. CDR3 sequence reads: CASSLGLREQYF. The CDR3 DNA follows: TGTGCCAGCAGTTTAGGTCTTCGCGAGCAGTACTTC.